A single sample gave rise to the 6 T cell receptor beta chains below, sequenced in a study of tumor-infiltrating lymphocytes in primary liver carcinoma. Germline DNA was also extracted, and blood RNA derived from unsorted whole blood. The researchers produced TCR beta cDNA from about 510 ng total RNA with a constant-region primer. A slightly modified ARM-PCR protocol with three nested multiplex PCR rounds produced these TCR beta libraries. A C-beta reverse primer and TRBV1-TRBV30 forward primers served in each of the first two PCR rounds, at 9 to 11 cycles apiece. TCRdb itself ran the multiplex PCR reads through MiXCR, one entry per CDR3 protein. The repertoire holds approximately 330,000 distinct CDR3 sequences, with roughly 61% as singletons. Material for sequencing was peripheral blood. These receptors were collected from a man in his forties with primary liver carcinoma and hepatitis B virus infection.

This clonotype was picked up many times. The V gene is TRBV6-2 or TRBV6-3, the J gene TRBJ1-5, with a weak D call TRBD1 (6 bases). Looked up from germline, CDR1 is MNHEY and CDR2 is SVGEGT. CDR3 length: 16 amino acids. V was pared by 5 bases and J by 0 bases, with 14 bases between. The CDR3 coding sequence is TGTGCCAGCAGTAAAGACAGGAATTATAGCAATCAGCCCCAGCATTTT. Protein sequence: CASSKDRNYSNQPQHF.

This chain's CDR3 is CAIGGPSRGSQETQYF. CDR3 nucleotides: TGTGCCATCGGTGGTCCCAGTCGGGGAAGCCAAGAGACCCAGTACTTC. The chain has TRBV10-3 and TRBJ2-5; the D gene is possibly TRBD2 (5 bases). CDR3 length: 16 residues. The ends were cut back, 8 bases at V and 1 base at J, with 20 bases in the middle. Germline values: CDR1 ENHRY, CDR2 SYGVKD.

Worth noting for this clonotype: This sequence may be a read error, since a much larger clone differs from it by one base. The J gene is TRBJ2-7, the V gene TRBV6-2 or TRBV6-3, with D maybe TRBD2 (6 bases). Germline V gene lookup returns CDR1 MNHEY and CDR2 SVGEGT. The ends were cut back, 3 bases at V and 2 bases at J, with 11 bases in the middle. The CDR3 runs 14 residues. CDR3 region: CASSYWRGTYEQYF. The CDR3 DNA reads as TGTGCCAGCAGTTATTGGAGGGGAACCTACGAGCAGTACTTC.

This clonotype was detected only a few times. The V and J genes are TRBV7-8 and TRBJ1-5; no firm D call. The CDR3 has 13 residues. Germline assignment: CDR1 SGHVS and CDR2 FQNEAQ. The ends were cut back, 6 bases at V and 4 bases at J, with 10 bases in the middle. The CDR3 sequence: CASRSRENQPQHF. DNA for the CDR3: TGTGCCAGCAGAAGTAGGGAAAATCAGCCCCAGCATTTT. Using reference TRBV7-8 and TRBJ1-5 for the parts outside the CDR3, the full variable domain is GAGVSQSPRYKVAKRGQDVALRCDPISGHVSLFWYQQALGQGPEFLTYFQNEAQLDKSGLPSDRFFAERPEGSVSTLKIQRTQQEDSAVYLCASRSRENQPQHFGDGTRLSIL.

On this clonotype itself: This sequence may be a read error, since a much larger clone differs from it by one base. The chain recombines TRBV5-6 with TRBJ2-7, with D possibly TRBD2 on 5 matching bases. The germline V gene encodes CDR1 SGHDT and CDR2 YYEEEE. CDR3 length equals 15 residues. The ends were cut back, 4 bases at V and 6 bases at J, with 20 bases in the middle. This chain's CDR3 is CASSPWNGETREQYF. CDR3 DNA sequence: TGTGCCAGCAGCCCGTGGAATGGGGAGACGCGCGAGCAGTACTTC. Complete variable domain (other parts from reference TRBV5-6 and TRBJ2-7): DAGVTQSPTHLIKTRGQQVTLRCSPKSGHDTVSWYQQALGQGPQFIFQYYEEEERQRGNFPDRFSGHQFPNYSSELNVNALLLGDSALYLCASSPWNGETREQYFGPGTRLTVT.

This rearrangement joins TRBV11-2 to TRBJ2-1, with 15 bases aligning to TRBD2. Germline CDR1 is SGHAT and CDR2 is FQNNGV. CDR3 length: 18 residues. Written as DNA, the CDR3 is TGTTACAGCAGCTCCGGGACTAGCGGGAGGTCAGCCTACAATGAGCAGTTCTTC. It codes for CYSSSGTSGRSAYNEQFF.